Reported below is one TCR beta chain. The antigen remains undetermined. This sequence may be a read error, since a much larger clone differs from it by one base. This specimen belongs to a study of tumor-infiltrating lymphocytes in primary liver carcinoma. Across the study: Men and women, 30 to 69 years of age, made up the patients. Samples returned roughly 3.65 to 7.13 million productive TCRbeta reads, a yield that was similar across tissue types. Study-level points and caveats: Researchers found tumor-adjacent and tumor-blood pairs overlapped less than tumor region pairs.

Starting material of 500 to 600 ng total RNA yielded TCR beta cDNA via a constant-region primer. Libraries of TCR beta came from three nested multiplex PCR rounds with slightly modified ARM-PCR. Primers for the first two PCR rounds were TRBV1-TRBV30 forward primers and a C-beta reverse primer (around 10 cycles per round). TCRdb re-called the multiplex PCR reads through MiXCR, storing one row per CDR3 protein. The sample contains fewer than 110,000 distinct CDR3 sequences, around two thirds of which appear only once. Co-extraction of RNA and DNA was performed on about 20-32 mg of unsorted bulk tissue. This CDR3 is built from 13 residues. Looked up from germline, CDR1 is SEHNR and CDR2 is FQNEAQ (reference sequence). Trimming took off 5 bases at V and 9 bases at J, with 16 bases between the two ends.

This clonotype originated in a woman aged 60-70 years with primary liver carcinoma and hepatitis B virus infection. Sequenced: liver tumor tissue from sampling region 2. Subset: tumor region T2, inferior pole. V usage is TRBV7-9 and J usage is TRBJ1-1; TRBD1 might be the D (6 bases). CDR3 sequence (DNA): TGTGCCAGCAGCCCGATTTCAGGGGTCAAAGCTTTCTTT. This codes for CASSPISGVKAFF.